Below are 2 T cell receptor beta chains sequenced from a single sample in a study of blood T cell repertoires in COVID-19. Some clones are missing from TCRdb's copy, which holds only in-frame ones; the method was immunoSEQ multiplex PCR. The sample has approximately 190,000 clones; 82% are singletons. Sequencing was performed on peripheral blood. The receptors derive from a woman in her fifties or sixties with COVID-19, enrolled during active disease.

This clone was seen a few times. The CDR3 here is CAINRQDTDTQYF. CDR3 bases: TGTGCCATCAATCGACAAGACACAGATACGCAGTATTTT. This chain links TRBV10-3 with TRBJ2-3; D unclear. The V gene lost 7 bases and the J gene lost 2 bases, with 10 bases spanning the gap. The CDR3 sequence is 13 residues long. Germline lookup yields CDR1 ENHRY and CDR2 SYGVKD.

The J gene is TRBJ2-2, the V gene TRBV6-1; D gene uncertain. V dropped 2 bases and J dropped 2 bases, with 6 bases sitting between them. CDR1 is MNHNS, CDR2 SASEGT, per germline. The CDR3 spans 14 residues. DNA of the CDR3: TGTGCCAGCAGTGAATGGCAAAACACCGGGGAGCTGTTTTTT. Its translation is CASSEWQNTGELFF.